Given below is one T cell receptor (beta chain) in context. What it binds is not known. The sample originates from a study of OX40 agonist ivuxolimab in advanced cancers. Looking at the study overall: Dose-escalation cases comprised hepatocellular carcinoma, melanoma, renal cell or head and neck cancer.

Sampling times: baseline, cycle 4 day 1, cycle 7 day 1. This table comes from immunoSEQ multiplex PCR, and its TCRdb copy is limited to in-frame clones, with some not included. The data hold 50,000 to 55,000 clones, with roughly four fifths observed a single time. Study conclusions and caveats: More expanded clones were found, on average, in CD8+ than in CD4+ T cells.

The CDR3 has 13 residues. CDR1 and CDR2 (germline): MNHEY, SMNVEV (reference sequence). Trimming shortened V by 6 bases and J by 1 base, and 10 bases separated the two germline ends. The sequenced sample was CD4+ or CD8+ T cells sorted from blood, obtained in a trial of the OX40 agonist ivuxolimab. This rearrangement joins TRBV27 to TRBJ2-7, with a weak D call TRBD2 (5 bases). The receptor was isolated from an adult with an advanced solid tumor such as melanoma, head and neck, liver or kidney cancer. DNA of the CDR3: TGTGCCAGCAGACAACAGCGGTCCTACGAGCAGTACTTC. The encoded protein is CASRQQRSYEQYF.